This TCR beta chain was recovered during a study of cytotoxic CD8 clonotypes in ibrutinib-treated CLL. For the study at large: The group held 11 relapsed/refractory and 15 treatment-naive patients, with 17 IGHV unmutated. Study results and caveats: The public clonotypes identified were infrequent and showed contraction or stability on treatment.

V trimming: 5 bases; J trimming: 3 bases; junction bases outside the gene matches: 13. The CDR3 extends over 16 amino acids. Germline CDR1 SGHAT, CDR2 FQDESV (reference sequence). This clone was counted once. The antigen is undetermined. Assay: immunoSEQ multiplex PCR; the TCRdb copy retains only in-frame clones and omits some. The sample contains about 150,000 clones, about 70% of which appear only once. Material: PBMCs, obtained after 24 months of ibrutinib treatment. The chain joins TRBV11-1 to TRBJ2-7, with 7 positions matching TRBD1. The receptor was isolated from a human donor with chronic lymphocytic leukemia. The CDR3 DNA sequence: TGTGCCAGCAGCCCCCTTAGGGGCAGGGGGAGCTACGAGCAGTACTTC. It encodes CASSPLRGRGSYEQYF.